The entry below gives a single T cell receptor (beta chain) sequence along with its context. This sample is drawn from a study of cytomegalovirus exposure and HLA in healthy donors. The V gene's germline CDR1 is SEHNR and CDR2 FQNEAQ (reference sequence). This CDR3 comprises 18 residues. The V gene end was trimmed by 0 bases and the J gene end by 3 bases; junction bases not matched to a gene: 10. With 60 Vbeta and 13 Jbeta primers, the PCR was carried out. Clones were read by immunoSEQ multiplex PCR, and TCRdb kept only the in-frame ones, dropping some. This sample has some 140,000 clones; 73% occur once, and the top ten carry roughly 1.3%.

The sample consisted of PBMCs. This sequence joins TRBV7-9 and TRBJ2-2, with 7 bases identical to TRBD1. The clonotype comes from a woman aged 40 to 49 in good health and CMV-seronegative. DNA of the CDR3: TGTGCCAGCAGCTTAGCCGGGACAGAGGGTTATTACACCGGGGAGCTGTTTTTT. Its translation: CASSLAGTEGYYTGELFF.